One and the same sample provided the 31 T cell receptor beta chains below, sequenced in a study of CXCR3-negative and CXCR3-positive naive CD8 T cells. Regarding the study as a whole: Naive CXCR3-positive cells had TRB CDR3s more hydrophobic than those of CXCR3-negative naive cells.

No antigens are known for them. UMI labels and 5' RACE were used to prepare the TRB cDNA libraries. Following a re-call of the 5' RACE reads, TCRdb has one entry per CDR3 protein and lacks DNA. The listing contains roughly 100,000 distinct CDR3 sequences. What was sequenced was naive CXCR3+ CD8+ T cells from blood. Indicated subset: CD45RO-CCR7+CD27+CD95- naive CD8+ T cells expressing CXCR3 (TNR3+). All receptors come from a human donor in good health. Some clones in this sample may be carry-over from other donors' samples.

This rearrangement joins TRBV7-9 to TRBJ2-7; TCRdb lists TRBD2, though no DNA is available to test this call. The CDR3 contains 18 residues. The germline V gene encodes CDR1 SEHNR and CDR2 FQNEAQ (reference sequence). The CDR3: CASSLGVHGGALEYEQYF.

J is TRBJ2-7 and V is TRBV29-1. CDR3 length: 12 amino acids. CDR1 is SQVTM, CDR2 ANQGSEA, per germline. CDR3 region: CSVGPETYEQYF.

The rearrangement joins TRBV28 to TRBJ2-1; without DNA, the TCRdb call of TRBD1 cannot be checked. Looked up from germline, CDR1 is MDHEN and CDR2 is SYDVKM. The CDR3 contains 16 residues. The CDR3 protein is CASSLDWDSPNNEQFF.

The V call is TRBV20-1, the J call TRBJ2-7; without DNA, the TCRdb call of TRBD2 cannot be checked. Germline V gives CDR1 DFQATT, CDR2 SNEGSKA (reference sequence). This CDR3 has 14 amino acids. CDR3 region: CSAGRLAGGSEQYF.

This CDR3 is CASSLEASGGTYEQFF. The rearrangement uses TRBV7-6 and TRBJ2-1; TCRdb's D call, TRBD2, is unchecked because there is no DNA. Germline V lookup: CDR1 SGHVS, CDR2 FNYEAQ. The CDR3 is 16 amino acids. The full variable domain, in which reference TRBV7-6 and TRBJ2-1 provide the parts outside the CDR3, is GAGVSQSPRYKVTKRGQDVALRCDPISGHVSLYWYRQALGQGPEFLTYFNYEAQQDKSGLPNDRFSAERPEGSISTLTIQRTEQRDSAMYRCASSLEASGGTYEQFFGPGTRLTVL.

The chain links TRBV29-1 to TRBJ2-7. Germline V gives CDR1 SQVTM, CDR2 ANQGSEA. The CDR3 extends over 13 amino acids. The CDR3 sequence is CSVEEVGSYEQYF.

The chain is built from TRBV4-1 and TRBJ2-1; the D gene TCRdb calls, TRBD1, cannot be checked with no DNA. The CDR3 has 13 amino acids. Germline CDR1 is MGHRA and CDR2 is YSYEKL. The CDR3 protein is CASRPGVGNEQFF.

The V gene is TRBV11-2, the J gene TRBJ2-7; TCRdb selects TRBD1, and the lack of DNA leaves this call unchecked. Germline values: CDR1 SGHAT, CDR2 FQNNGV. The CDR3 contains 16 residues. CDR3 loop: CASSSVQGQGYGEQYF.

The V gene is TRBV10-3, the J gene TRBJ2-2; TCRdb returns TRBD1, unconfirmable since there is no DNA. CDR3 size: 15 residues. Germline loops: CDR1 ENHRY, CDR2 SYGVKD. The CDR3 sequence: CAISGQDMNTGELFF.

The chain has TRBV9 and TRBJ2-7; TCRdb designates TRBD1, a call that cannot be tested without DNA. Germline values: CDR1 SGDLS, CDR2 YYNGEE. This CDR3 region has 14 residues. CDR3 sequence reads: CASSGQAGYYEQYF.

The J gene is TRBJ1-1, the V gene TRBV4-3; TCRdb names TRBD1, which stays unverified in the absence of DNA. This CDR3 is 13 amino acids long. The germline CDR1 and CDR2 sequences are LGHNA and YSLEER. This CDR3 is CASSQGGATEAFF.

The rearrangement uses TRBV13 and TRBJ2-1. The CDR3 spans 15 residues. Per germline, CDR1 PRHDT and CDR2 FYEKMQ (reference sequence). The CDR3: CASSLGGHLYNEQFF.

The chain carries TRBV21-1 and TRBJ2-7; without DNA, the TCRdb call of TRBD1 cannot be checked. TRBV21-1 corresponds to a pseudogene. CDR3 length: 12 residues. The CDR3 sequence: CASSKGTLGQYF.

V gene TRBV6-2 or TRBV6-3 combines with J gene TRBJ2-1; TCRdb's D call of TRBD1 is untestable without DNA. The CDR3 has 11 residues. Germline-derived CDR1 and CDR2 are MNHEY and SVGEGT. The CDR3 here is CASRGGVEQFF.

The chain employs TRBV29-1 and TRBJ1-2; the D gene TCRdb calls, TRBD1, cannot be checked with no DNA. The length of the CDR3 is 14 residues. The germline gives CDR1 SQVTM, CDR2 ANQGSEA. The CDR3 spells CSVDDRGLNGGYTF.

The chain uses TRBV5-6 and TRBJ1-2. The CDR3 runs 14 residues. Germline CDR1 SGHDT, CDR2 YYEEEE. The chain's CDR3 is CASSRGSSNYGYTF.

The V call is TRBV28, the J call TRBJ2-7; TCRdb's D gene call, TRBD1, goes unchecked for lack of DNA. CDR3 length: 17 residues. In germline, CDR1 is MDHEN, CDR2 SYDVKM. The CDR3 protein is CASRTPGRGLTPYEQYF.

The chain's CDR3 is CSASRTSVRNQPQHF. The J gene is TRBJ1-5, the V gene TRBV20-1. The CDR3 extends over 15 amino acids. Germline V gene data show CDR1 as DFQATT and CDR2 as SNEGSKA (reference sequence).

The chain links TRBV5-1 to TRBJ2-1; the TCRdb D gene call, TRBD1, has no DNA to confirm it. The CDR3 extends over 13 amino acids. Per germline, CDR1 SGHRS and CDR2 YFSETQ. CDR3 residues: CASSLEGGNEQFF.

V gene TRBV15 combines with J gene TRBJ2-3; the TRBD1 assignment by TCRdb is unverifiable without DNA. CDR1 is LNHNV and CDR2 is YYDKDF in the germline V gene (reference sequence). The CDR3 runs 19 residues. CDR3 region: CATSRVARTGQGIKDTQYF.

The gene calls are TRBV4-3 and TRBJ2-7; TCRdb's D call, TRBD1, is unchecked because there is no DNA. The germline V gene has CDR1 LGHNA and CDR2 YSLEER. CDR3 length: 13 amino acids. This CDR3 reads CASSQATEGEQYF.

This chain links TRBV29-1 with TRBJ2-2; TCRdb designates TRBD2, a call that cannot be tested without DNA. This CDR3 has 18 amino acids. The germline V gene encodes CDR1 SQVTM and CDR2 ANQGSEA. CDR3 loop: CSVEVLIGPSGMAGELFF.

This chain links TRBV6-6 with TRBJ1-2; TCRdb reports TRBD1, a call that lacks DNA to check it against. The CDR3 extends over 13 amino acids. Germline V gene data show CDR1 as MNHNY and CDR2 as SVGAGI (reference sequence). CDR3 amino acids: CASTTDRTYGYTF.

The gene calls are TRBV29-1 and TRBJ2-1; TCRdb's D gene call, TRBD1, goes unchecked for lack of DNA. Germline CDR1 and CDR2: SQVTM and ANQGSEA. CDR3 length: 16 amino acids. CDR3 residues: CSVEGRGSSSYNEQFF.

This sequence joins TRBV12-3 or TRBV12-4 and TRBJ2-2; there is no DNA to check the TCRdb D call of TRBD1. CDR3 length: 14 residues. This CDR3 is CASSLQGGAGELFF.

This rearrangement joins TRBV10-3 to TRBJ1-6. CDR3 length equals 13 residues. Per germline, CDR1 ENHRY and CDR2 SYGVKD. CDR3 in amino acids: CAISEDRDSPLHF.

This rearrangement joins TRBV5-1 to TRBJ1-1. Germline V gene lookup returns CDR1 SGHRS and CDR2 YFSETQ. The CDR3 loop spans 14 amino acids. This CDR3 reads CASSLYGPEGEAFF.

The chain uses TRBV7-9 and TRBJ2-7; TCRdb lists TRBD2, though no DNA is available to test this call. This CDR3 has 16 amino acids. The germline V gene encodes CDR1 SEHNR and CDR2 FQNEAQ (reference sequence). The CDR3 loop is CASSSTSGRAEDEQYF. The variable domain in full, completed from reference TRBV7-9 and TRBJ2-7, reads DTGVSQNPRHKITKRGQNVTFRCDPISEHNRLYWYRQTLGQGPEFLTYFQNEAQLEKSRLLSDRFSAERPKGSFSTLEIQRTEQGDSAMYLCASSSTSGRAEDEQYFGPGTRLTVT.

The V and J genes are TRBV6-6 and TRBJ2-2; the D call from TCRdb, TRBD2, cannot be confirmed without DNA. CDR3 length: 16 residues. Germline assignment: CDR1 MNHNY and CDR2 SVGAGI (reference sequence). This CDR3 is CASSAWWSEGAGELFF.

The gene calls are TRBV7-9 and TRBJ1-6; the D call of TRBD1 rests on TCRdb alone, since no DNA is present to check it. The CDR3 is 15 residues long. Germline V CDR1 and CDR2: SEHNR, FQNEAQ (reference sequence). The CDR3 protein is CASSSVTGVYSPLHF.

This chain joins TRBV6-4 and TRBJ2-3; absent DNA, TCRdb's TRBD2 call cannot be checked. Germline V gene lookup returns CDR1 MRHNA and CDR2 SNTAGT. The CDR3 length is 15 residues. CDR3 residues: CASSERGGASDTQYF.